This T cell receptor (beta chain) was recorded in a study of blood T cell repertoires in COVID-19. Repertoires were generated with immunoSEQ multiplex PCR, while TCRdb's copy carries only in-frame clones and drops some. Here the sample spans 40,000 to 45,000 clones, around 90% being singletons. Germline assignment: CDR1 MDHEN and CDR2 SYDVKM. Trimming at V came to 1 base and at J to 8 bases, leaving 8 bases not matched to a gene. CDR3 length equals 15 residues. V usage is TRBV28 and J usage is TRBJ2-4; 7 bases agree with TRBD1. Sequencing was done on a sample of peripheral blood. The sequence was obtained from a man aged 50-59 years with active COVID-19. In DNA, the CDR3 is TGTGCCAGCAGTTTATATGCGACAGGGCTCGACATTCAGTACTTC. Translated, it gives CASSLYATGLDIQYF.